Reported below is one T cell receptor (beta chain). V lost 11 bases and J lost 7, with 17 bases in between. From germline, CDR1 is MDHEN and CDR2 SYDVKM. This CDR3 is built from 12 residues. The sample originates from a study of cytomegalovirus exposure and HLA in healthy donors. Sequencing used immunoSEQ multiplex PCR; TCRdb keeps in-frame clones, though not all of them. The sample has around 300,000 clones, 86% seen once. This receptor was identified in a woman between 18 and 29 years old in good health and CMV-seronegative. Sequencing input: PBMCs. J is TRBJ1-2 and V is TRBV28, with D possibly TRBD1 on 5 matching bases. The CDR3 DNA reads as TGTGCCGCCCGACCCGACAGTATTGGCTACACCTTC. It specifies CAARPDSIGYTF.